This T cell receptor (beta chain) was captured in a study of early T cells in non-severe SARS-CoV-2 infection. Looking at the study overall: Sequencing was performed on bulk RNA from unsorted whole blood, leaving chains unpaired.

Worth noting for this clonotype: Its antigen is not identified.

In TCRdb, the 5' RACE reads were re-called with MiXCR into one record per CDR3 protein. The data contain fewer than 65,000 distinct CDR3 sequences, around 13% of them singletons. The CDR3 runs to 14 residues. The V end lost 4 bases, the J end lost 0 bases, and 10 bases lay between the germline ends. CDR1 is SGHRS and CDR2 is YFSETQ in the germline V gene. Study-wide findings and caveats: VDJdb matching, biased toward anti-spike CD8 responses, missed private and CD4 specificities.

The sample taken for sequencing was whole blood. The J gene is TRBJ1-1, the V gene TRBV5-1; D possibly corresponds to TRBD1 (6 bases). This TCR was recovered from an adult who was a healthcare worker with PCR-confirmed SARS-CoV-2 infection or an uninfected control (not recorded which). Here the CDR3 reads CASSQQGLNTEAFF. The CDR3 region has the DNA TGCGCCAGCAGCCAACAGGGTCTGAACACTGAAGCTTTCTTT.